This T cell receptor (beta chain) was identified during a study of T cell repertoires in cytomegalovirus infection. Worth noting for this clonotype: The antigen remains unidentified.

This CDR3 spans 15 amino acids. J was trimmed by 4 bases and V by 0 bases; bases with no gene match: 8. In germline, CDR1 is DFQATT, CDR2 SNEGSKA (reference sequence). General study findings and limits: What dominated the ex vivo response were HLA-C-restricted CMV-specific TCR beta clonotypes. Accumulated public TCR beta family frequency recognized individuals carrying CMV together with the relevant HLA.

TCRdb redid the calling of the reads with MiXCR, one entry per CDR3 protein. The table includes 35,000 to 55,000 distinct CDR3 sequences, about 21% detected once. This specimen was CD8+ T cells from cultured PBMCs, taken from culture after CMV antigen stimulation. This TCR was recovered from a human donor in good health (CMV status not recorded). Some clones in this sample may be carry-over from other donors' samples. The V call is TRBV20-1, the J call TRBJ2-7, with 8 bases matching TRBD2. The DNA of the CDR3 is TGCAGTGCTAGAGATGGGGGAATAGCGGGGTACGAGCAGTACTTC. Protein product: CSARDGGIAGYEQYF.